A selection of T cell receptor beta chains follows, all from one sample in a study of T cell responses to AZD1222 COVID-19 vaccine. Some clones are missing from TCRdb's copy, which holds only in-frame ones; the method was immunoSEQ multiplex PCR. This sample has approximately 100,000 clones, with roughly 87% found just once. The sample in question was peripheral blood, obtained 28 days after the second AZD1222 dose. These receptors came from an adult who received the AZD1222 COVID-19 vaccine. The conserved cysteine and the conserved F or W are not part of the CDR3 here. A D gene is named only where the DNA matches it firmly. Expanded clones are given a class, and other clones once, few, many or no size at all.

>NA|TRBV7-2|NA|TRBJ1-2
ASSLVPQINYGYT
>TRBD2|TRBV4-3|NA|TRBJ2-3
ASSQGSGRATDTQY
>TRBD2|TRBV9|once|TRBJ2-3
ASSVERGGDTQY
>TRBD1|TRBV28|once|TRBJ1-5
ASSPHRGHGNQPQH
>NA|TRBV5-1|NA|TRBJ1-3
ASSLVEGSGGNTIY
>NA|TRBV7-2|NA|TRBJ2-7
ASSFGSAAYEQY
>NA|TRBV29-1|NA|TRBJ1-2
SDGSNYGYT
>NA|TRBV28|NA|TRBJ2-5
ASSVGIRTGQETQY
>TRBD2|TRBV9|NA|TRBJ2-7
ASSPGLADEQY
>TRBD1|TRBV4-1|few|TRBJ1-2
ASSQSSHGQGEGYT
>TRBD1|TRBV2|NA|TRBJ1-5
ASNTGQLQPQH
>NA|TRBV19|few|TRBJ2-7
ASAYGPSSYEQY
>TRBD1|TRBV6-5|NA|TRBJ2-7
ATVGQGSPRYEQY
>NA|TRBV5-6|NA|TRBJ2-7
ASSELGAVEQY
>NA|TRBV4-1|once|TRBJ2-1
ASSQDHSEQF
>TRBD1|TRBV27|NA|TRBJ1-2
ASSLWGTGGYGYT
>NA|TRBV10-3|NA|TRBJ1-6
AISEPGSLGSPLH
>NA|TRBV28|NA|TRBJ1-1
ASRERGAGSNTEAF
>NA|TRBV4-2|NA|TRBJ1-2
ASSLGLYGYT
>TRBD1|TRBV9|NA|TRBJ1-2
ASSGTGGNYGYT
>NA|TRBV10-1|NA|TRBJ2-3
ASSERGSSTDTQY
>NA|TRBV9|NA|TRBJ2-5
ASSVGFKQDQETQY
>NA|TRBV12-3/TRBV12-4|NA|TRBJ1-5
ASSLRNQPQH
>TRBD2|TRBV5-1|few|TRBJ2-7
ASSPGLAGASPDYEQY
>NA|TRBV4-1|NA|TRBJ1-3
ASSQDPGSGNTIY
>NA|TRBV4-2|NA|TRBJ1-2
ASSPEVTNYGYT
>NA|TRBV18|NA|TRBJ2-7
ASSPSTYEQY
>NA|TRBV12-5|NA|TRBJ1-3
ASGLGSSGNTIY
>NA|TRBV27|NA|TRBJ1-2
ASSLSRAQGFYGYT
>NA|TRBV28|NA|TRBJ1-2
ASRVNSNYGYT
>TRBD1|TRBV6-1|NA|TRBJ2-1
ASSDNRGGNEQF
>TRBD1|TRBV27|NA|TRBJ1-4
ASSFLTGVREKLF
>NA|TRBV30|NA|TRBJ2-5
AWRVSRPQETQY
>NA|TRBV12-3/TRBV12-4|NA|TRBJ1-1
ASSLGTEAF
>TRBD2|TRBV28|NA|TRBJ2-2
ASSYPLGGVGELF
>TRBD1|TRBV18|NA|TRBJ2-6
ASSPTPGTGLTGANVLT
>NA|TRBV28|NA|TRBJ1-2
ASSLQDQYT
>NA|TRBV6-5|NA|TRBJ1-3
ASSYSAGTGNTIY
>TRBD2|TRBV5-1|once|TRBJ2-7
ASSSGLAASYEQY
>NA|TRBV28|NA|TRBJ1-4
ASSPVPPNEKLF
>NA|TRBV10-2|NA|TRBJ1-6
ASRLSGDSPLH
>NA|TRBV6-1|NA|TRBJ2-2
ASSEAPGRWAGELF
>TRBD1|TRBV11-2|NA|TRBJ2-5
ASRHGRGHFGGETQY
>TRBD2|TRBV27|NA|TRBJ2-1
ASSSSSGEQF
>NA|TRBV14|once|TRBJ2-7
ASSQDYGDPYEQY
>NA|TRBV27|NA|TRBJ2-2
ASRLTYTGELF
>NA|TRBV28|NA|TRBJ1-6
ASSLLPGNSPLH
>NA|TRBV7-9|NA|TRBJ2-7
ASNAARGEQY
>NA|TRBV29-1|NA|TRBJ2-3
SVPTWGDTQY
>NA|TRBV24-1|NA|TRBJ2-2
ATSEAGELF
>NA|TRBV30|NA|TRBJ2-5
AWTASIQETQY
>NA|TRBV19|NA|TRBJ1-2
ASSSGQSGRGYT
>TRBD1|TRBV14|once|TRBJ2-7
ASSHPDRATYEQY
>TRBD1|TRBV18|NA|TRBJ2-7
ASSLSPGQGAYEQY
>NA|TRBV7-2|NA|TRBJ2-7
ASSLEIAASYEQY
>TRBD2|TRBV5-1|NA|TRBJ2-5
ASRPGGQETQY
>TRBD1|TRBV5-1|NA|TRBJ1-1
ASSSDRVIGTEAF